This TCR beta chain was sequenced during a study of cytomegalovirus exposure and HLA in healthy donors. With 60 Vbeta and 13 Jbeta primers, the PCR was carried out. Method: immunoSEQ multiplex PCR; TCRdb's copy keeps in-frame clones and lacks some. The table records some 190,000 clones, 77% of them present only once. This clonotype originated in a man younger than 35 in good health and CMV-seronegative. Sequencing was carried out using PBMCs.

The CDR3 loop is CASSVGASTDTQYF. The CDR3 bases are TGTGCCAGCAGCGTAGGGGCTAGCACAGATACGCAGTATTTT. J is TRBJ2-3 and V is TRBV9; D is unclear. This CDR3 spans 14 amino acids. V lost 0 bases to trimming and J lost 0 bases, with 5 bases between them. The germline V gene has CDR1 SGDLS and CDR2 YYNGEE.